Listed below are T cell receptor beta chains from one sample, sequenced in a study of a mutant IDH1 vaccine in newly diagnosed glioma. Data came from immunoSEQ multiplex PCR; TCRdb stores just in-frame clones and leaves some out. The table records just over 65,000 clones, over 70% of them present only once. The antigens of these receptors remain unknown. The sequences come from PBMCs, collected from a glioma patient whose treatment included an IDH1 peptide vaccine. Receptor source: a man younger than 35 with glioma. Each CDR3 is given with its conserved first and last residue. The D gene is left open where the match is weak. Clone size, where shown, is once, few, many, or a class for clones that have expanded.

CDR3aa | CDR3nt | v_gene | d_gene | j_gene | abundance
CAWSVSGFGGYTF | TGTGCCTGGAGTGTATCGGGGTTTGGCGGCTACACCTTC | TRBV30 | . | TRBJ1-2 | .
CSVEDREYTEAFF | TGCAGCGTTGAAGACAGGGAGTACACTGAAGCTTTCTTT | TRBV29-1 | . | TRBJ1-1 | .
CASSYYKTGAYGYTF | TGTGCCAGCAGTTACTATAAGACAGGGGCCTATGGCTACACCTTC | TRBV6-5 | TRBD1 | TRBJ1-2 | .
CATTSGGDNEQFF | TGTGCCACAACTAGCGGGGGGGACAATGAGCAGTTCTTC | TRBV10-3 | TRBD2 | TRBJ2-1 | .
CASSLSPLAVYEQYF | TGTGCCAGCAGCTTAAGTCCACTAGCGGTTTACGAGCAGTACTTC | TRBV7-2 | TRBD2 | TRBJ2-7 | .
CASSLTLETQYF | TGTGCCAGCAGCCTAACCTTAGAGACCCAGTACTTC | TRBV7-9 | . | TRBJ2-5 | .
CAWSVINGQPQHF | TGTGCCTGGAGTGTAATAAATGGTCAGCCCCAGCATTTT | TRBV30 | . | TRBJ1-5 | few
CASSHRGGGYEQYF | TGCGCCAGCAGCCACCGGGGGGGCGGTTACGAGCAGTACTTC | TRBV4-1 | TRBD2 | TRBJ2-7 | .
CASSGYREDEKLFF | TGTGCCAGCAGTGGATACAGGGAGGATGAAAAACTGTTTTTT | TRBV25-1 | . | TRBJ1-4 | few
CASSLDWTGTYEQYF | TGTGCCAGCAGCTTAGATTGGACAGGGACCTACGAGCAGTACTTC | TRBV7-8 | TRBD1 | TRBJ2-7 | .
CASSMGGTEAFF | TGTGCCAGTAGTATGGGGGGCACTGAAGCTTTCTTT | TRBV19 | . | TRBJ1-1 | few
CASSLRLAGGSVSQGTQYF | TGCGCCAGCAGCTTGAGGCTAGCGGGAGGCTCCGTTTCACAAGGGACCCAGTACTTC | TRBV5-1 | TRBD2 | TRBJ2-5 | .
CASSIVRGVNTEAFF | TGTGCCAGTAGTATAGTTAGAGGGGTCAACACTGAAGCTTTCTTT | TRBV19 | . | TRBJ1-1 | .
CAQDQGNSGNTIYF | TGTGCCCAAGACCAGGGGAACTCTGGAAACACCATATATTTT | TRBV25-1 | . | TRBJ1-3 | .
CASSQRFYEQYF | TGTGCCAGCAGCCAAAGGTTCTACGAGCAGTACTTC | TRBV7-9 | . | TRBJ2-7 | .
CASSPLPQTTGTGGRIGLFF | TGTGCCAGCTCACCACTTCCTCAGACAACCGGGACAGGGGGCCGGATAGGACTGTTTTTT | TRBV18 | TRBD1 | TRBJ1-4 | .
CASSARLSYEQYF | TGTGCCAGTAGTGCCCGACTTTCCTACGAGCAGTACTTC | TRBV19 | . | TRBJ2-7 | .
CASSPSSNQPQHF | TGTGCCAGCAGCCCGAGTAGCAATCAGCCCCAGCATTTT | TRBV7-2 | . | TRBJ1-5 | few
CASSWTGGVNNEQFF | TGTGCCAGCAGCTGGACAGGGGGCGTTAACAATGAGCAGTTCTTC | TRBV13 | TRBD1 | TRBJ2-1 | medium-sized
CASSVDRDSSYNEQFF | TGTGCCAGCAGCGTAGATAGGGATAGCTCCTACAATGAGCAGTTCTTC | TRBV9 | . | TRBJ2-1 | .
CASSQFLGAFTNEKLFF | TGTGCCAGCAGCCAATTTCTGGGGGCATTCACTAATGAAAAACTGTTTTTT | TRBV14 | . | TRBJ1-4 | .
CASTWRSGANVLTF | TGTGCCAGCACCTGGCGCTCTGGGGCCAACGTCCTGACTTTC | TRBV4-2 | . | TRBJ2-6 | .
CASSLSQGANTDTQYF | TGTGCCAGTAGTCTCTCACAGGGGGCGAACACAGATACGCAGTATTTT | TRBV19 | TRBD1 | TRBJ2-3 | .
CASSLTGGGGGNEQFF | TGCGCCAGCAGCCTCACAGGGGGAGGAGGGGGCAATGAGCAGTTCTTC | TRBV4-1 | TRBD1 | TRBJ2-1 | .
CASRSWVGSSYEQYF | TGTGCCAGCCGGTCCTGGGTTGGCAGCTCCTACGAGCAGTACTTC | TRBV19 | . | TRBJ2-7 | .
CASSLIRGDTGELFF | TGTGCCAGCAGCTTAATAAGGGGGGACACCGGGGAGCTGTTTTTT | TRBV7-9 | . | TRBJ2-2 | .
CASSVAGGLAYEQYF | TGTGCCAGCAGCGTAGCCGGCGGGTTGGCCTACGAGCAGTACTTC | TRBV9 | . | TRBJ2-7 | .
CAISDTRRSASYEQYF | TGTGCCATCAGTGACACCCGGCGGAGTGCGTCCTACGAGCAGTACTTC | TRBV10-3 | . | TRBJ2-7 | .
CSVKNIGVSGTEAFF | TGCAGCGTAAAAAACATAGGGGTTTCGGGGACTGAAGCTTTCTTT | TRBV29-1 | . | TRBJ1-1 | .
CASSLGSFSGNTIYF | TGTGCCAGCAGCCTTGGGTCGTTCTCTGGAAACACCATATATTTT | TRBV6-5 | . | TRBJ1-3 | .
CASSIDPTRLGWATDTQYF | TGTGCCAGTAGTATAGATCCCACGCGACTAGGTTGGGCCACAGATACGCAGTATTTT | TRBV19 | . | TRBJ2-3 | .
CATSETSGGGTDTQYF | TGTGCCACCAGCGAGACTAGCGGGGGGGGCACAGATACGCAGTATTTT | TRBV15 | TRBD2 | TRBJ2-3 | .
CASSLGTGENTEAFF | TGCGCCAGCAGCCTCGGGACGGGTGAGAACACTGAAGCTTTCTTT | TRBV4-3 | . | TRBJ1-1 | .
CASSTSGVVNQPQHF | TGTGCCAGCAGCACCAGCGGGGTTGTCAATCAGCCCCAGCATTTT | TRBV7-2 | . | TRBJ1-5 | .
CASSYSTDTSSYEQYF | TGTGCCAGCAGTTACTCGACGGACACAAGCTCCTACGAGCAGTACTTC | TRBV6-5 | . | TRBJ2-7 | .
CASSYKWEGDEQFF | TGTGCCAGCAGTTATAAGTGGGAAGGAGATGAGCAGTTCTTC | TRBV6-5 | . | TRBJ2-1 | .
CASTIPWAEAFF | TGTGCCAGCACCATCCCCTGGGCTGAAGCTTTCTTT | TRBV9 | . | TRBJ1-1 | few
CASSSSLTNTGINTEAFF | TGCGCCAGCAGCTCCTCACTAACCAATACAGGGATAAACACTGAAGCTTTCTTT | TRBV4-3 | . | TRBJ1-1 | .
CAISPGARANYGYTF | TGTGCCATCAGTCCCGGAGCCAGAGCTAACTATGGCTACACCTTC | TRBV10-3 | . | TRBJ1-2 | .
CARSSKVVEWGNQPQHF | TGTGCCAGAAGCTCGAAGGTAGTGGAGTGGGGCAATCAGCCCCAGCATTTT | TRBV5-3 | . | TRBJ1-5 | .
CASSRRGYEKLFF | TGTGCCAGCAGCAGGAGGGGTTATGAAAAACTGTTTTTT | TRBV7-8 | . | TRBJ1-4 | .
CASSSRQGSGVTQYF | TGTGCCAGCAGCTCGCGACAGGGTTCGGGTGTTACGCAGTATTTT | TRBV5-5 | TRBD1 | TRBJ2-3 | .
CASSNQASNQPQHF | TGTGCCAGCAGTAATCAGGCAAGCAATCAGCCCCAGCATTTT | TRBV2 | . | TRBJ1-5 | .
CASSGQANEKLFF | TGTGCCAGCAGTGGACAGGCAAATGAAAAACTGTTTTTT | TRBV6-4 | . | TRBJ1-4 | .
CASSTTLYEQYF | TGTGCCAGCAGTACGACACTCTACGAGCAGTACTTC | TRBV6-1 | . | TRBJ2-7 | .
CASSLQVEGTEAFF | TGCGCCAGCAGCTTACAAGTTGAAGGCACTGAAGCTTTCTTT | TRBV5-1 | . | TRBJ1-1 | .
CASSLDSPTEAFF | TGTGCCAGCAGCTTAGACAGTCCCACTGAAGCTTTCTTT | TRBV7-9 | . | TRBJ1-1 | .
CASSGVGMGYTF | TGTGCCAGCAGTGGGGTGGGGATGGGCTACACCTTC | TRBV6-1 | . | TRBJ1-2 | .